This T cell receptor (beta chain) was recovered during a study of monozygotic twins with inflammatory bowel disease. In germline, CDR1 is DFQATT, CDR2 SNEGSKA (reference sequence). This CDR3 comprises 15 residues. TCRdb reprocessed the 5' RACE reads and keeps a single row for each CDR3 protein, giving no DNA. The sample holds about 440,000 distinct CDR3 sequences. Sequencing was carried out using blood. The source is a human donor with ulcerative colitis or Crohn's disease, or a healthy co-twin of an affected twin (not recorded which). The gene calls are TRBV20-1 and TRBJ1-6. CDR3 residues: CSARPPLNYNSPLHF.